This TCR beta chain is drawn from a study of T cell responses to AZD1222 COVID-19 vaccine. Germline-derived CDR1 and CDR2 are LNHDA and SQIVND (reference sequence). The CDR3 extends over 15 amino acids. Deletions cut 7 bases from V and 4 bases from J, with 19 bases between. The data were produced by immunoSEQ multiplex PCR, yet TCRdb's version contains in-frame clones alone and is incomplete. The repertoire has about 96,000 clones, roughly 87% of them found once; the top ten carry roughly 1.7%. As for this clone: Its antigen is undetermined.

Findings of the study overall: White British ancestry dominated among donors, who included more females, and clonal diversity was possibly underestimated. Seropositive AZD1222 recipients at baseline numbered only five or six.

The rearrangement links TRBV19 to TRBJ1-2; no reliable D call. The sample in question was peripheral blood, obtained on day 0 of AZD1222 vaccination. This sequence originates from an adult in good health. CDR3 nucleotides: TGTGCCAGTACAACTCGGGGTATGGGTGGCTATGGCTACACCTTC. Residues: CASTTRGMGGYGYTF.